This TCR beta chain was found in a study of PD-1 blockade in classical Hodgkin lymphoma. Across the study: Patients had nivolumab dosed at 3 mg/kg, delivered intravenously every 2 weeks.

Each and every patient relapsed after autologous stem cell transplantation, and patients got differing brentuximab vedotin exposure. In germline, CDR1 is LNHDA, CDR2 SQIVND (reference sequence). The ends were cut back, 3 bases at V and 3 bases at J, with 12 bases in the middle. This CDR3 is 15 amino acids long. Assay: immunoSEQ multiplex PCR; the TCRdb copy retains only in-frame clones and omits some. Found here are about 110,000 clones, about 89% of them singletons; the top ten hold 15% to 20%. The receptor's source is a human donor with classical Hodgkin lymphoma. The genes are TRBV19 and TRBJ1-5; D is undetermined. Sample: peripheral blood mononuclear cells (PBMCs), taken before the second cycle of nivolumab. The CDR3 coding sequence is TGTGCCAGTAGTATCTCACTAGAGCCCAATCAGCCCCAGCATTTT. Its protein is CASSISLEPNQPQHF.